This TCR beta chain appears in the sequencing data of a study of blood T cells in healthy people across ages. In germline, CDR1 is MNHEY, CDR2 SVGEGT. Trimming removed 3 bases at V and 10 bases at J, with 11 bases between. The CDR3 runs to 12 residues. The sample holds a few counts of this clonotype. Alongside a J-beta primer mix, a sample-barcoded 5' primer served in a second PCR lasting roughly 6 to 11 cycles. TCRdb reanalysed the 5' RACE reads using MiXCR and keeps one entry per CDR3 protein. The data show approximately 730,000 distinct CDR3 sequences, more than 40% seen once. This chain uses TRBV6-2 or TRBV6-3 with TRBJ2-3; D gene unclear. The TCR sequence derives from a woman aged 55 to 70 in good health. Source material: blood. The CDR3 DNA follows: TGTGCCAGCAGTTATAGCCCCACTTCGCAGTATTTT. This translates into CASSYSPTSQYF.